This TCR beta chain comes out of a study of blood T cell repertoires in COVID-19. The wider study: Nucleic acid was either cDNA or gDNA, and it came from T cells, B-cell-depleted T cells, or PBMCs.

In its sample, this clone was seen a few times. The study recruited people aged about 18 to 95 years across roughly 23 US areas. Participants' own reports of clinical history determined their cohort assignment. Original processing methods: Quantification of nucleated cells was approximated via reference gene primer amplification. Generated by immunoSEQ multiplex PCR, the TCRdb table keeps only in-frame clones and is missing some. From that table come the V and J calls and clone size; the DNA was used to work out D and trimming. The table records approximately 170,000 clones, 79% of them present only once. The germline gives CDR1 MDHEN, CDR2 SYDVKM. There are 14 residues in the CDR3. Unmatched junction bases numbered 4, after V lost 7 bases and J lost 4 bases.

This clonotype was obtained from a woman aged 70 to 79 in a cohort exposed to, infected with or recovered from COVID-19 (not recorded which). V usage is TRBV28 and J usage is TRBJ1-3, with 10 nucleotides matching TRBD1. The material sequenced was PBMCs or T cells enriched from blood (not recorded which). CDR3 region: CASTRGQGGNTIYF. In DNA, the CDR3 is TGTGCCAGCACCAGGGGACAGGGGGGAAACACCATATATTTT.